A selection of T cell receptor beta chains follows, all from one sample in a study of blood T cells in healthy people across ages. Using its own MiXCR run on the 5' RACE reads, TCRdb lists one record per CDR3 protein. In the table there are over 1,500,000 distinct CDR3 sequences, about two fifths of which are singletons. The sample consisted of blood. The receptor set was obtained from a human donor in good health. CDR3s include the opening cysteine and the closing phenylalanine or tryptophan. The D gene is left open where the match is weak. Only some rows state a clone size, as once, few, many or a class for expanded clones.

>14|TRBD1|TRBJ1-2|-|TRBV19
TGTGCCAGCAGCCGGGACAGGGGACCGTATGGCTACACCTTC
CASSRDRGPYGYTF
>15|-|TRBJ2-3|few|TRBV20-1
TGCAGTGCCCCGGAGGACCGAGATGTGACAGATACGCAGTATTTT
CSAPEDRDVTDTQYF
>17|-|TRBJ2-6|few|TRBV7-2
TGTGCCAGCAGCTTAGCGGGGCTGGGCTCTGGGGCCAACGTCCTGACTTTC
CASSLAGLGSGANVLTF
>18|TRBD2|TRBJ2-1|-|TRBV5-1
TGCGCCAGCAGCATCCGCGGCGGGACTAGCGGGGGGTGGGATGAGCAGTTCTTC
CASSIRGGTSGGWDEQFF
>15|-|TRBJ1-2|-|TRBV7-2
TGTGCCAGCAGCCCACAGCCGCGACCTAACTATGGCTACACCTTC
CASSPQPRPNYGYTF
>15|-|TRBJ1-2|-|TRBV6-6
TGTGCCAGCAGTTTCCCGACAACTCCAGCGTATGGCTACACCTTC
CASSFPTTPAYGYTF
>14|-|TRBJ1-1|-|TRBV10-3
TGTGCCATCAAACTCGGACAAGAGGAAACTGAAGCTTTCTTT
CAIKLGQEETEAFF
>15|TRBD1|TRBJ1-5|few|TRBV2
TGTGCCAGCAGTGAACTGGACAGGCGCAATCAGCCCCAGCATTTT
CASSELDRRNQPQHF
>16|TRBD2|TRBJ2-1|-|TRBV7-3
TGTGCCAGCAGCTTTAGGACTAGCGGGGGAGGTAATGAGCAGTTCTTC
CASSFRTSGGGNEQFF
>15|TRBD2|TRBJ2-3|-|TRBV12-5
TGTGCTAGTGGTTTGGGGGTAGCGGGCCCGGATACGCAGTATTTT
CASGLGVAGPDTQYF
>19|TRBD2|TRBJ2-1|-|TRBV7-6
TGTGCCAGCAGCTTATTGCCGGCTAGCGGGGGGGCCATATACAATGAGCAGTTCTTC
CASSLLPASGGAIYNEQFF
>16|TRBD1|TRBJ1-4|-|TRBV7-6
TGTGCCAGCAGCTCAGGGGGTCCCGGGTTAGATGAAAAACTGTTTTTT
CASSSGGPGLDEKLFF
>13|-|TRBJ2-7|few|TRBV4-1
TGCGCCAGCAGCCAATATTTCGGTGGCGAGCAGTACTTC
CASSQYFGGEQYF
>17|-|TRBJ1-2|-|TRBV6-5
TGTGCCAGCAGTTCCCCCTTGGGTATGGGGCGGCACTATGGCTACACCTTC
CASSSPLGMGRHYGYTF
>13|-|TRBJ1-2|few|TRBV18
TGTGCCAGCTCACCACGGTCCAGAGATGGCTACACCTTC
CASSPRSRDGYTF
>14|-|TRBJ2-5|-|TRBV15
TGTGCCACCAGCAGAGTGGGGGGCCAAGAGACCCAGTACTTC
CATSRVGGQETQYF
>14|TRBD2|TRBJ2-5|-|TRBV27
TGCGCCAGCAGCCCCCATGGGGGGGTAAAGACCCAGTACTTC
CASSPHGGVKTQYF
>15|-|TRBJ2-7|-|TRBV13
TGTGCCAGCAGCTCGGACCATAGCTCCTACAATGAGCAGTACTTC
CASSSDHSSYNEQYF
>15|-|TRBJ2-7|-|TRBV25-1
TGTGCCAGCAGTGAGCGGGGATCCCCGCGCTACGAGCAGTACTTC
CASSERGSPRYEQYF
>13|TRBD1|TRBJ2-3|many|TRBV29-1
TGCAGCGTGAACAGGGGTTATACAGATACGCAGTATTTT
CSVNRGYTDTQYF
>14|-|TRBJ1-2|-|TRBV2
TGTGCCAGCAGTGACCTCTCAGGGGCCTATGGCTACACCTTC
CASSDLSGAYGYTF
>15|TRBD1|TRBJ1-2|-|TRBV7-2
TGTGCCAGCAGCTATCGACAGGGTACTAACTATGGCTACACCTTC
CASSYRQGTNYGYTF
>16|-|TRBJ2-3|-|TRBV7-9
TGTGCCAGCAGCTCCCTGAAGATCCCTAGCACAGATACGCAGTATTTT
CASSSLKIPSTDTQYF
>10|-|TRBJ1-1|-|TRBV29-1
TGCAGCGGGGAAGAAGAGGTGGCTTTCTTT
CSGEEEVAFF
>13|-|TRBJ1-2|many|TRBV5-1
TGTGCCAGCAGTTGGGGTTCTAACTATGGCTACACCTTC
CASSWGSNYGYTF
>15|-|TRBJ2-5|-|TRBV18
TGTGCCAGCTCACCAGGCACAGGGTTGGAAGAGACCCAGTACTTC
CASSPGTGLEETQYF
>15|-|TRBJ2-1|few|TRBV6-5
TGTGCCAGCAGTTACTCGTCGACGGTTTACAATGAGCAGTTCTTC
CASSYSSTVYNEQFF
>14|TRBD1|TRBJ1-5|-|TRBV5-5
TGTGCCAGCAGCTTGGGGACAGGGGGCCTGCCCCAGCATTTT
CASSLGTGGLPQHF
>15|-|TRBJ1-1|once|TRBV6-2/TRBV6-3
TGTGCCAGCAGTCTATTCCCAAAGAGGAACACTGAAGCTTTCTTT
CASSLFPKRNTEAFF
>16|-|TRBJ2-1|-|TRBV12-3/TRBV12-4
TGTGCCAGCAGCCCGTCACGGGGGGCGTCGGATTTTGAGCAGTTCTTC
CASSPSRGASDFEQFF
>14|TRBD1|TRBJ1-1|-|TRBV29-1
TGCAGCGTCATCCGACAGGGATGGAACACTGAAGCTTTCTTT
CSVIRQGWNTEAFF
>14|-|TRBJ1-4|-|TRBV2
TGTGCCAGCAGTCCTTGGACCGATAATGAAAAACTGTTTTTT
CASSPWTDNEKLFF
>14|-|TRBJ1-1|-|TRBV10-3
TGTGCCATCAGGGACCAGTACCCGAGCACTGAAGCTTTCTTT
CAIRDQYPSTEAFF
>15|-|TRBJ1-2|-|TRBV29-1
TGCAGCGCCCTCCTAATTTCCGGGGCTACCTATGGCTACACCTTC
CSALLISGATYGYTF
>13|-|TRBJ2-5|few|TRBV20-1
TGCAGTGCCAGGACAGCGGGGTTAGAGACCCAGTACTTC
CSARTAGLETQYF
>14|-|TRBJ1-4|-|TRBV7-9
TGTGCCAGCAGCTTTCAGGGGTTGGATGAAAAACTGTTTTTT
CASSFQGLDEKLFF
>15|-|TRBJ1-2|-|TRBV15
TGTGCCACCAGCGGTAAAGGGCCCAGGTACTATGGCTACACCTTC
CATSGKGPRYYGYTF
>15|-|TRBJ1-2|-|TRBV5-4
TGTGCCAGCAGCCTTGAGCCCCCGGGGGCGATTGGCTACACCTTC
CASSLEPPGAIGYTF
>14|TRBD2|TRBJ2-3|few|TRBV20-1
TGCAGTGGGGAGCGGGGGGTAAACACAGATACGCAGTATTTT
CSGERGVNTDTQYF
>15|-|TRBJ2-1|-|TRBV5-1
TGCGCCAGCAGCTTGGCAGGCGAGGTGTACAATGAGCAGTTCTTC
CASSLAGEVYNEQFF
>15|-|TRBJ2-7|-|TRBV5-6
TGTGCCAGCAGGGCCCCAACAGGGCTGGCCTACGAGCAGTACTTC
CASRAPTGLAYEQYF
>17|-|TRBJ2-3|-|TRBV6-5
TGTGCCAGCAGTTACTCCCCCCGTTTTTCTAGCACAGATACGCAGTATTTT
CASSYSPRFSSTDTQYF
>19|-|TRBJ2-6|-|TRBV15
TGTGCCACCAGCGCCCGACCGGGACAAGATCTCTCTGGGGCCAACGTCCTGACTTTC
CATSARPGQDLSGANVLTF
>11|-|TRBJ2-7|-|TRBV6-2/TRBV6-3
TGTGCCAGCAGTTACGAGGGGGAGCAGTACTTC
CASSYEGEQYF